This TCR beta chain was profiled in a study of blood T cell repertoires in COVID-19. Study context: PBMCs, B-cell-depleted T cells, or T cells were the source of the cDNA or gDNA that made up the material.

Original processing notes: Estimation of nucleated cell counts was performed using reference gene primer amplification. The data were produced by immunoSEQ multiplex PCR, yet TCRdb's version contains in-frame clones alone and is incomplete. The V and J calls and clone size come from that table; D and trimming were worked out from the DNA. The table lists about 140,000 clones, over 65% of them singletons. Germline assignment: CDR1 SGHRS and CDR2 YFSETQ. Trimming cost V 4 bases and J 0 bases, with 18 bases left between them. The CDR3 consists of 17 residues. V and J are TRBV5-1 and TRBJ2-3; D is possibly TRBD2 (6 bases). The clonotype originates from a middle-aged man with acute or convalescent COVID-19. The sequenced sample was peripheral blood. The CDR3 DNA reads TGCGCCAGCAGCACCGGGGCGGGGAGATCTAGCACAGATACGCAGTATTTT. Translation: CASSTGAGRSSTDTQYF.